Sequencing of this T cell receptor (beta chain) was carried out in a study of blood T cell repertoires in COVID-19. The CDR3 totals 13 residues. Trimming removed 6 bases at V and 7 bases at J, with 15 bases between. CDR1 is SNHLY, CDR2 FYNNEI, per germline. TCRdb's copy holds only in-frame clones and misses some; the assay was immunoSEQ multiplex PCR. The table shows roughly 200,000 clones, with more than 75% occurring only once. Sequences were obtained from peripheral blood. The rearrangement joins TRBV2 to TRBJ2-5; D possibly corresponds to TRBD1 (5 bases). The receptor was isolated from a woman between 45 and 65 years old with active or convalescent COVID-19. CDR3 sequence reads: CASRTAERGTQYF. In DNA form, the CDR3 reads TGTGCCAGCAGGACAGCCGAGCGAGGGACCCAGTACTTC. The full variable domain, rest sourced from reference TRBV2 and TRBJ2-5, is EPEVTQTPSHQVTQMGQEVILRCVPISNHLYFYWYRQILGQKVEFLVSFYNNEISEKSEIFDDQFSVERPDGSNFTLKIRSTKLEDSAMYFCASRTAERGTQYFGPGTRLLVL.